This T cell receptor beta chain originates from a study of OX40 agonist ivuxolimab in advanced cancers. Across the whole study: Cancers in dose escalation were hepatocellular, melanoma, renal cell and head and neck. It was permissible to have had prior anti-PD-1, anti-PD-L1 or anti-CTLA-4 therapy, and about 40% had some. Points from the study as a whole: On average, CD8+ T cells had more expanded clones than CD4+.

With respect to this clone: Its antigen remains unknown.

The assay was immunoSEQ multiplex PCR, and TCRdb's table has in-frame clones only and misses some. The sample lists some 41,000 clones; under 95% were seen once. Germline CDR1 and CDR2: SGHAT and FQNNGV. The V gene lost 5 bases and the J gene lost 10 bases, with 15 bases spanning the gap. The CDR3 spans 13 residues. This clonotype was sampled from an adult with an advanced solid tumor such as melanoma, head and neck, liver or kidney cancer. The sample consisted of CD4+ or CD8+ T cells sorted from blood, taken in a trial of the OX40 agonist ivuxolimab. The J gene is TRBJ2-1, the V gene TRBV11-2; D assignment may be TRBD1 or TRBD2 (6 bases each). CDR3 bases: TGTGCCAGCAGCCCCCGGGGGCGCGGGGAGCAGTTCTTC. Encoded protein: CASSPRGRGEQFF.